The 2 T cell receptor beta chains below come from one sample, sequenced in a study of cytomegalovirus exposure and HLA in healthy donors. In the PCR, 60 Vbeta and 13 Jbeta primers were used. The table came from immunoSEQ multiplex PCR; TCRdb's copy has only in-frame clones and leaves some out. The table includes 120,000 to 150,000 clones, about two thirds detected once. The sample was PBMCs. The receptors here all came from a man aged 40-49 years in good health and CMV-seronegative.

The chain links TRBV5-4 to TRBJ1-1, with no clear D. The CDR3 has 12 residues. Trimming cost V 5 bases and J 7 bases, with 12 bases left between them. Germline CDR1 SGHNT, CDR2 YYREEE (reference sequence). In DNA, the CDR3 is TGTGCCAGCAGTTTTTCGGGGAGTGAAGCTTTCTTT. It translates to CASSFSGSEAFF. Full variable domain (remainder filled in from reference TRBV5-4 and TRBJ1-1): ETGVTQSPTHLIKTRGQQVTLRCSSQSGHNTVSWYQQALGQGPQFIFQYYREEENGRGNFPPRFSGLQFPNYSSELNVNALELDDSALYLCASSFSGSEAFFGQGTRLTVV.

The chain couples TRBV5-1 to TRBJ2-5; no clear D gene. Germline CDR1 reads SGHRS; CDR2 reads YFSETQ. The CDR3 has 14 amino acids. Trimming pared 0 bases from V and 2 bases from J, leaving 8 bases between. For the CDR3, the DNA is TGCGCCAGCAGCTTGGGACTGTTTCAAGAGACCCAGTACTTC. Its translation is CASSLGLFQETQYF.